A selection of T cell receptor beta chains follows, all from one sample in a study of CD8 T cells in ankylosing spondylitis. TCRdb reprocessed the 5' RACE reads with MiXCR, giving one entry per CDR3 protein. This table holds 200,000 to 300,000 distinct CDR3 sequences, around 11% found once. Material for sequencing was blood, either unsorted or a sorted T cell fraction (not recorded which). The receptors originated from a male donor with ankylosing spondylitis or in good health (not recorded which). Both conserved end residues are part of each CDR3. D genes are given only for firm matches. Clone size, where shown, is once, few, many, or a class for clones that have expanded.

J gene | D gene | clone size | CDR3 length | V gene | CDR3 DNA | CDR3 protein
TRBJ1-5 | TRBD1 | many | 12 | TRBV10-3 | TGTGCCATCAGGGGACAGAATCAGCCCCAGCATTTT | CAIRGQNQPQHF
TRBJ2-3 | TRBD2 | many | 15 | TRBV20-1 | TGCAGTGCTATCCCGGGACTAGACAGCACAGATACGCAGTATTTT | CSAIPGLDSTDTQYF
TRBJ2-7 | NA | NA | 11 | TRBV19 | TGTGCCAGCGGGGGTTTGGGGGAGCAGTACTTC | CASGGLGEQYF
TRBJ2-2 | NA | NA | 15 | TRBV11-2 | TGTGCCAGCAGCCCGAATAGCGCATTCACCGGGGAGCTGTTTTTT | CASSPNSAFTGELFF
TRBJ1-1 | NA | many | 14 | TRBV3-1 | TGTGCCAGCAGCCAAACCCTATCTAAGGGTGAAGCTTTCTTT | CASSQTLSKGEAFF
TRBJ1-4 | TRBD1 | many | 15 | TRBV15 | TGTGCCACCAGAGAAGGGGACAGCGTCTATGAAAAACTGTTTTTT | CATREGDSVYEKLFF
TRBJ2-7 | NA | NA | 14 | TRBV5-6 | TGTGCCAGCAGCTTCCTGGACGGAGCCTACGAGCAGTACTTC | CASSFLDGAYEQYF
TRBJ2-3 | NA | few | 16 | TRBV7-9 | TGTGCCAGCAGCTCGCCGGGACTGGCACAATGGGGAGCGCAGTATTTT | CASSSPGLAQWGAQYF
TRBJ2-1 | NA | many | 15 | TRBV20-1 | TGCAGTGCGAGGGGGTTGGGGGGGATCGGCAATGAGCAGTTCTTC | CSARGLGGIGNEQFF
TRBJ2-2 | NA | few | 18 | TRBV3-1 | TGTGCCAGCAGCCAACATCCGGGACTGCCACTAAACACCGGGGAGCTGTTTTTT | CASSQHPGLPLNTGELFF
TRBJ2-4 | NA | many | 15 | TRBV5-1 | TGCGCCAGCAGCTCAGGACTTATAGCCAAAAACATTCAGTACTTC | CASSSGLIAKNIQYF
TRBJ2-3 | NA | many | 11 | TRBV29-1 | TGCAGCGCTGAGAGGGGGGGTACGCAGTATTTT | CSAERGGTQYF
TRBJ2-3 | TRBD2 | many | 16 | TRBV20-1 | TGCAGTGCTAGAGAGCCGCTAGCGGGAGAGGCCGTTACGCAGTATTTT | CSAREPLAGEAVTQYF
TRBJ1-2 | NA | few | 15 | TRBV19 | TGTGCCAGTAGTACCCAGGGTAAGGGAAACTATGGCTACACCTTC | CASSTQGKGNYGYTF
TRBJ2-2 | TRBD1 | many | 14 | TRBV5-1 | TGCGCCAGCAGAAGGCCAGGGGGCACCGGGGAGCTGTTTTTT | CASRRPGGTGELFF
TRBJ2-7 | TRBD2 | few | 15 | TRBV19 | TGTGCCAGTAGTATTGAACTAGCGGGATCCTACGAGCAGTACTTC | CASSIELAGSYEQYF
TRBJ2-5 | NA | NA | 16 | TRBV3-1 | TGTGCCAGCAGCCAAGACACCGGGGGGCCTCAAGAGACCCAGTACTTC | CASSQDTGGPQETQYF
TRBJ2-2 | TRBD1 | many | 14 | TRBV2 | TGTGCCATACGGACAGGGGTGAACACCGGGGAGCTGTTTTTT | CAIRTGVNTGELFF
TRBJ2-7 | TRBD1 | few | 14 | TRBV3-1 | TGTGCCAGCAGTCGTAGGACAGGCGCGTACGAGCAGTACTTC | CASSRRTGAYEQYF
TRBJ2-1 | NA | many | 16 | TRBV7-6 | TGTGCCAGCAGAAACCCATTCCGGGACCCAAGCGATGAGCAGTTCTTC | CASRNPFRDPSDEQFF
TRBJ2-3 | TRBD2 | many | 17 | TRBV7-9 | TGTGCCAGCAGCTTAGGACTAGCGGTCACGCTAGGGGATACGCAGTATTTT | CASSLGLAVTLGDTQYF
TRBJ1-3 | NA | NA | 16 | TRBV6-6 | TGTGCCAGCAGTTACTCGTCGGGTCCCTCTGGAAACACCATATATTTT | CASSYSSGPSGNTIYF
TRBJ2-1 | NA | many | 12 | TRBV3-1 | TGTGCCAGCAGCCAAGGGTTAGGGGCTCAGTTCTTC | CASSQGLGAQFF
TRBJ2-7 | NA | many | 15 | TRBV15 | TGTGCCACCAGCAGAGATCCCCGGGGGATAGACGAGCAGTACTTC | CATSRDPRGIDEQYF
TRBJ2-7 | NA | NA | 16 | TRBV7-8 | TGTGCCAGCAGCTTAGACCGACCAACTCGCACCTACGAGCAGTACTTC | CASSLDRPTRTYEQYF
TRBJ2-5 | NA | NA | 12 | TRBV29-1 | TGCAGCGTTGACAGTGCGTGGGAGACCCAGTACTTC | CSVDSAWETQYF
TRBJ2-3 | NA | many | 14 | TRBV29-1 | TGCAGCGTTGAAATGAGGGGTCGCCCAGATACGCAGTATTTT | CSVEMRGRPDTQYF
TRBJ2-1 | TRBD1 | many | 17 | TRBV4-1 | TGCGCCAGCAGCCAATTTGGGACAGGTATCTCCTACAATGAGCAGTTCTTC | CASSQFGTGISYNEQFF
TRBJ1-1 | NA | many | 15 | TRBV12-3/TRBV12-4 | TGTGCCAGCAGTCCTTACAGGACTCAGAACACTGAAGCTTTCTTT | CASSPYRTQNTEAFF
TRBJ2-3 | NA | many | 13 | TRBV20-1 | TGCAGTGCTTTGCCGGGGCCGCCAGATACGCAGTATTTT | CSALPGPPDTQYF
TRBJ2-5 | NA | many | 16 | TRBV9 | TGTGCCAGCAGCGTAGCCCCCTCGGGGGGCGTGGAGACCCAGTACTTC | CASSVAPSGGVETQYF
TRBJ2-1 | TRBD2 | NA | 19 | TRBV27 | TGTGCCAACCTACTTGGACTAGCGGAAGTTCCTAGCTCCTACAATGAGCAGTTCTTC | CANLLGLAEVPSSYNEQFF
TRBJ1-1 | NA | NA | 13 | TRBV29-1 | TGCAGCGTTGAAGGAGGGGTCGGCACTGAAGCTTTCTTT | CSVEGGVGTEAFF
TRBJ2-7 | NA | NA | 16 | TRBV29-1 | TGCAGCCCAGCCAGGGGCACAGGGTCGTTGGGAGGCGAGCAGTACTTC | CSPARGTGSLGGEQYF
TRBJ1-2 | NA | many | 12 | TRBV29-1 | TGCAGCGTTGAAGATCGCGGGATTAGCTACACCTTC | CSVEDRGISYTF